This T cell receptor (beta chain) was sequenced for a study of T cell responses to AZD1222 COVID-19 vaccine. Overall study results and limits: Reports indicate that nearly half of spike-specific TCRs are directed at unmutated variant regions.

Regarding this clone: No antigen is known for it.

The germline gives CDR1 MDHEN, CDR2 SYDVKM. The length of the CDR3 is 13 residues. Trimming shortened V by 5 bases and J by 7 bases, and 11 bases separated the two germline ends. The assay was immunoSEQ multiplex PCR, and TCRdb's table has in-frame clones only and misses some. This table holds tens of thousands of clones, over 75% found once. The specimen was peripheral blood, collected on day 0 of AZD1222 vaccination. V usage is TRBV28 and J usage is TRBJ1-4, with D tentatively TRBD1 (5 bases). This TCR was recovered from an adult in good health. The CDR3 is CASSGWGGEKLFF. The CDR3 region has the DNA TGTGCCAGCAGTGGCTGGGGGGGTGAAAAACTGTTTTTT.